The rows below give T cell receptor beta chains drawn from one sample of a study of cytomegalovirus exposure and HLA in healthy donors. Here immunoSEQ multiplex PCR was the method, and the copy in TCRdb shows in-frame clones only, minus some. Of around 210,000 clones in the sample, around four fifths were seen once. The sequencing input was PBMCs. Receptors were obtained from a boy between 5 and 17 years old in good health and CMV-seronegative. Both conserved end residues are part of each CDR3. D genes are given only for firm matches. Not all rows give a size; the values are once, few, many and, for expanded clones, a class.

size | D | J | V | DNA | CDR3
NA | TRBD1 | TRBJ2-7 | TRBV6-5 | TGTGCCAGCAGATACCGAGGACAGGGTAAACCCTACGAGCAGTACTTC | CASRYRGQGKPYEQYF
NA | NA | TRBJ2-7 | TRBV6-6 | TGTGCCAGCAGTGCTACCCGCGAGCAGTACTTC | CASSATREQYF
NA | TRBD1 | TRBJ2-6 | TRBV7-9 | TGTGCCGGCGAGTCAACAGGGGAAGCTGGGGCCAACGTCCTGACTTTC | CAGESTGEAGANVLTF
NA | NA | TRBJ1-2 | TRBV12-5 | TGTGCTAGTGGTTTGGCAACTGGGGAGGGAAACTATGGCTACACCTTC | CASGLATGEGNYGYTF
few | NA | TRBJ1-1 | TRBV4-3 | TGCGCCAGCAGCCAAGTAGGGGTTACTGAAGCTTTCTTT | CASSQVGVTEAFF
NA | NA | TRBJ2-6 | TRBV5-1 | TGCGCCAGCAGCTTGGGGCAGACTGGGGCCAACGTCCTGACTTTC | CASSLGQTGANVLTF
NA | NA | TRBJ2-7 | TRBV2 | TGTGCCAGCCGAAGACAGGGAGGAGAGTGGGAGCAGTACTTC | CASRRQGGEWEQYF
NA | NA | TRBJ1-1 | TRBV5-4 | TGTGCCAGCAGGTTTCAGGGCACTGAAGCTTTCTTT | CASRFQGTEAFF
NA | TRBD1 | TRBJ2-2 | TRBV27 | TGTGCCAGCACCTTGACAGGGGCCGGGGAGCTGTTTTTT | CASTLTGAGELFF
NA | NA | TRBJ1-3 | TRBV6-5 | TGTGCCAGCAGCCGGACGGACAACTCTGGAAACACCATATATTTT | CASSRTDNSGNTIYF
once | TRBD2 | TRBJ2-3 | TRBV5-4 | TGTGCTAGCAGCTTGGGACTAGCGGGACCCCGGGCAGATACGCAGTATTTT | CASSLGLAGPRADTQYF
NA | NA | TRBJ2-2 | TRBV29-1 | TGCAGCGTCGCCCGAATTCGCGATCCTAACACCGGGGAGCTGTTTTTT | CSVARIRDPNTGELFF